This TCR beta chain was profiled in a study of cytomegalovirus exposure and HLA in healthy donors. The PCR ran on 60 Vbeta and 13 Jbeta primers. Assay: immunoSEQ multiplex PCR; the TCRdb copy retains only in-frame clones and omits some. This table holds 200,000 or so clones, approximately 78% found once. Broader study findings: Within a later analysis, the majority of CMV-associated TCR beta chains appeared HLA-restricted. TCR association rates varied by HLA locus in a later analysis, with DRB1 highest and HLA-C lowest. Earlier findings revealed that most TCR beta V segments proved productive either about 90% or about 30% of the time. Accounts indicate the classifier identified cytomegalovirus status with strong specificity and sensitivity.

The germline CDR1 and CDR2 sequences are SNHLY and FYNNEI. The junction had 6 bases not matched to a gene; V was cut back by 9 bases and J by 5 bases. The CDR3 runs 13 residues. As regards this clone: Its antigen remains unknown.

The sequence derives from a woman younger than 35 in good health and CMV-seronegative. Source material: PBMCs. V and J are TRBV2 and TRBJ2-7, with TRBD1 identical over 11 bases. CDR3 region: CASQDRGLNEQYF. The CDR3 nucleotides are TGTGCCAGTCAGGACAGGGGGCTCAACGAGCAGTACTTC.